One and the same sample provided the 31 T cell receptor beta chains below, sequenced in a study of T cell clonality in common variable immunodeficiency. Sequencing used immunoSEQ multiplex PCR; TCRdb keeps in-frame clones, though not all of them. The sample includes some 40,000 clones, none of them occurring once. Input material: peripheral blood mononuclear cells. Receptor source: a person aged 18 to 70 in good health.

In this sample, this clone turned up many times. The CDR3 protein is CSARDREYEQYF. Partial CDR3 DNA: TGCAGTGCAAGGGACAGGGAGTACGAG. The J gene is TRBJ2-7, the V gene TRBV20-1; the match to TRBD1 covers 9 bases. The CDR3 end falls 3 residues outside the read, so it is completed with the germline J gene. Trimming removed 6 bases from V and 4 bases from J; junction bases left unmatched: 4. CDR1 is DFQATT and CDR2 is SNEGSKA in the germline V gene (reference sequence). This CDR3 is 12 amino acids long.

The table lists this clone with a few counts. The CDR3 end lies 3 residues beyond the end of the read and is filled in from the germline J gene. The chain is built from TRBV13 and TRBJ1-1; D not resolved. Trimming took 5 bases from V and 0 from J, leaving 10 bases between them. Per the germline V gene, CDR1 is PRHDT and CDR2 is FYEKMQ (reference sequence). The CDR3 sequence is 14 residues long. Incomplete CDR3 DNA: TGTGCCAGCAGCAAGACACCGATGAACACTGAA. This encodes CASSKTPMNTE. In full, the CDR3 is CASSKTPMNTEAFF. The whole variable domain, remainder taken from reference TRBV13 and TRBJ1-1, is AAGVIQSPRHLIKEKRETATLKCYPIPRHDTVYWYQQGPGQDPQFLISFYEKMQSDKGSIPDRFSAQQFSDYHSELNMSSLELGDSALYFCASSKTPMNTEAFFGQGTRLTVV.

This clone was detected many times. Read coverage stops 3 residues before the CDR3 terminus; the germline J gene supplies the remainder. The rearrangement joins TRBV6-1 to TRBJ2-1; a weak D match, TRBD1 (5 bases). The CDR3 sequence is 13 residues long. Trimming removed 3 bases from V and 4 bases from J, with 7 bases in between. Germline V gives CDR1 MNHNS, CDR2 SASEGT. The sequenced CDR3 bases are TGTGCCAGCAGTGAGCAGGGATACAATGAG. It encodes CASSEQGYNE. The CDR3 in full is CASSEQGYNEQFF.

The sample holds a few counts of this clone. The sequenced fragment ends 3 residues before the CDR3 boundary, so the rest is inferred from the germline J gene. The rearrangement links TRBV5-1 to TRBJ2-1; 7 bases are shared with TRBD2. Trimming removed 0 bases from V and 3 bases from J; junction bases left unmatched: 6. CDR1 is SGHRS and CDR2 is YFSETQ in the germline V gene. There are 16 residues in the CDR3. This CDR3 reads CASSLGGGSLYNEQFF. CDR3 DNA (partial): TGCGCCAGCAGCTTGGGAGGCGGGAGCCTCTACAATGAG.

This clone appeared many times. The read is 3 residues too short to cover the CDR3 end, so that end is filled in from the germline J gene. The V gene is TRBV10-3, the J gene TRBJ1-2; TRBD1 might be the D (5 bases). Per germline, CDR1 ENHRY and CDR2 SYGVKD. Trimming took 0 bases from V and 7 from J, leaving 15 bases between them. CDR3 size: 15 residues. CDR3 DNA (partial): TGTGCCATCAGTGAGTCGACTCCAGGGAGACGTGGC. Its protein product is CAISESTPGRRG. The whole CDR3 reads CAISESTPGRRGYTF.

In its sample, this clone was seen many times. Sequencing ends 3 residues short of the CDR3 end; the germline J gene provides the rest. This chain uses TRBV14 with TRBJ2-1, with TRBD2 identical over 9 bases. J lost 0 bases, V lost 5 bases, and 14 bases had no gene match. The CDR3 sequence is 19 residues long. Per germline, CDR1 SGHDN and CDR2 FVKESK. The CDR3 DNA, read in part, is TGTGCCAGCAGCTCCCTGAGTAAGAGCGGGGGGAACTCCTACAATGAG. It yields the protein CASSSLSKSGGNSYNE. In full, the CDR3 reads CASSSLSKSGGNSYNEQFF.

This clone showed up many times. The CDR3 end lies 3 residues beyond the end of the read and is filled in from the germline J gene. The rearrangement joins TRBV13 to TRBJ2-3; the D gene is possibly TRBD2 (6 bases). CDR1 and CDR2 (germline): PRHDT, FYEKMQ (reference sequence). CDR3 length equals 15 residues. Deletions cut 0 bases from V and 2 bases from J, with 9 bases between. CDR3 protein: CASSLGDYHTDTQYF. The part of the CDR3 DNA that was read is TGTGCCAGCAGCTTAGGGGACTACCACACAGATACG.

The sample holds many counts of this clone. The missing CDR3 end, 3 residues past where the read stops, is filled in from the germline J gene. This chain connects TRBV12-3 or TRBV12-4 to TRBJ2-5, with D unresolved. The CDR3 totals 11 residues. Trimming took off 3 bases at V and 5 bases at J, with 4 bases between the two ends. CDR3 in amino acids: CASSLGETQYF. The sequenced part of the CDR3 DNA is TGTGCCAGCAGTTTGGGCGAGACC.

This clone was counted ten times or more. The CDR3 end is not reached by the read, which stops 3 residues before it; the germline J gene fills it in. This chain connects TRBV2 to TRBJ2-7; D perhaps matches TRBD1 (6 bases). Germline V gene sequence: CDR1 SNHLY, CDR2 FYNNEI. This CDR3 comprises 13 residues. The V end was cut by 2 bases, the J end by 5 bases, with 10 bases between. Here the CDR3 reads CASSEQGMNEQYF. The sequenced CDR3 bases are TGTGCCAGCAGTGAACAGGGGATGAACGAG. Full variable domain (remainder filled in from reference TRBV2 and TRBJ2-7): EPEVTQTPSHQVTQMGQEVILRCVPISNHLYFYWYRQILGQKVEFLVSFYNNEISEKSEIFDDQFSVERPDGSNFTLKIRSTKLEDSAMYFCASSEQGMNEQYFGPGTRLTVT.

This clone has more than one count but fewer than ten. A far larger clone is just one base off, so this is likely a read error. Distinct nucleotide sequences in the sample also encode this CDR3. This CDR3 is CAGGNARTWGTYEQYF. The sequenced CDR3 bases are TGTGCCGGGGGGAACGCCCGGACATGGGGAACCTACGAG. The chain combines TRBV19 with TRBJ2-7, with D perhaps matching TRBD2 (6 bases). Read coverage stops 3 residues before the CDR3 terminus; the germline J gene supplies the remainder. The germline V and J ends were trimmed by 11 bases and 2 bases, with 25 bases remaining between them. CDR1 and CDR2 from the germline V gene are LNHDA and SQIVND (reference sequence). This CDR3 region has 16 residues.

This clone showed up many times. The read is 3 residues too short to cover the CDR3 end, so that end is filled in from the germline J gene. V is TRBV5-4 and J is TRBJ1-2; 7 nucleotides align to TRBD1. The CDR3 is made up of 13 amino acids. Germline CDR1 reads SGHNT; CDR2 reads YYREEE (reference sequence). CDR3 loop: CASSSGTEETYTF. CDR3 bases read: TGTGCCAGCAGCTCCGGGACAGAAGAGACC.

This clone was counted between two and nine times. The CDR3 end is not reached by the read, which stops 3 residues before it; the germline J gene fills it in. The chain couples TRBV2 to TRBJ2-3; D is possibly TRBD2 (6 bases). Germline V lookup: CDR1 SNHLY, CDR2 FYNNEI. The CDR3 spans 17 residues. CDR3 sequence: CASRKSGTVVSNQPQYF. The part of the CDR3 DNA that was read is TGTGCCAGCAGGAAATCCGGGACTGTTGTTAGCAATCAGCCG.

This clone was detected many times. The read stops 3 residues short of the end of the CDR3; the missing end is completed from the germline J gene. The V call is TRBV12-3 or TRBV12-4, the J call TRBJ1-5, with D possibly being TRBD1 (6 bases). The CDR3 has 14 residues. V dropped 5 bases and J dropped 5 bases, with 13 bases sitting between them. CDR3 bases read: TGTGCCAGCAGTGGAGCAGGGGCCCATCAGCCC. Translated, it gives CASSGAGAHQP. In full, the CDR3 reads CASSGAGAHQPQHF.

This clone showed up just a few times. Coverage ceases 3 residues before the CDR3 finishes, and the germline J gene fills in the end. This chain links TRBV14 with TRBJ2-7; 14 bases agree with TRBD2. Trimming at V came to 4 bases and at J to 6 bases, leaving 2 bases not matched to a gene. The germline V gene encodes CDR1 SGHDN and CDR2 FVKESK. This CDR3 has 14 residues. The CDR3 sequence: CASSRTSGRTEQYF. The sequenced CDR3 bases are TGTGCCAGCAGCCGGACTAGCGGGAGGACCGAG.

This clone was found many times. The read comes to an end 3 residues before the CDR3 does, leaving the germline J gene to fill in the end. The gene calls are TRBV28 and TRBJ2-7, with D hard to call. CDR3 length equals 11 residues. The germline CDR1 and CDR2 sequences are MDHEN and SYDVKM. Trimming removed 2 bases from V and 4 bases from J, with 3 bases in between. CDR3 sequence: CASSLQYEQYF. CDR3 DNA, as far as it was read: TGTGCCAGCAGTTTACAGTACGAG.

Remarks on this clone: The read ends 3 residues early relative to the CDR3; the germline J gene fills the gap. The chain joins TRBV5-1 to TRBJ2-1; 12 bases line up with TRBD2. The CDR3 contains 18 residues. V was clipped by 3 bases and J by 0 bases; unmatched bases: 7. CDR1 is SGHRS and CDR2 is YFSETQ in the germline V gene. The sequenced part of the CDR3 DNA is TGCGCCAGCAGCTCATCCGGGACTAGCGGGTTCTCCTACAATGAG. This codes for CASSSSGTSGFSYNE. From start to end, the CDR3 is CASSSSGTSGFSYNEQFF.

In its sample, this clone was seen a few times. This may be a read error, as it is one base from a much larger clone. The sequenced fragment ends 3 residues before the CDR3 boundary, so the rest is inferred from the germline J gene. V and J are TRBV19 and TRBJ2-3, with D tentatively TRBD2 (5 bases). Germline lookup yields CDR1 LNHDA and CDR2 SQIVND (reference sequence). The CDR3 is 21 residues long. The sequenced CDR3 bases are TGTGCCAGTACACCGGTGGCGGGTTCAGGAACGGCGTGGGGAAGCAATCAGCCG. Encoded protein: CASTPVAGSGTAWGSNQP. The complete CDR3 protein is CASTPVAGSGTAWGSNQPQYF.

This clone has ten or more counts. Read coverage stops 3 residues before the CDR3 terminus; the germline J gene supplies the remainder. This rearrangement joins TRBV2 to TRBJ2-7; D call uncertain. The germline V gene encodes CDR1 SNHLY and CDR2 FYNNEI. This CDR3 spans 11 amino acids. V lost 5 bases and J lost 0, with 2 bases in between. Incomplete CDR3 DNA: TGTGCCAGCAGTCTCTCCTACGAG. It yields the protein CASSLSYE. The whole CDR3 region reads CASSLSYEQYF. Supplemented by reference TRBV2 and TRBJ2-7, the full variable domain reads EPEVTQTPSHQVTQMGQEVILRCVPISNHLYFYWYRQILGQKVEFLVSFYNNEISEKSEIFDDQFSVERPDGSNFTLKIRSTKLEDSAMYFCASSLSYEQYFGPGTRLTVT.

This clone was counted between two and nine times. The read terminates 3 residues ahead of where the CDR3 ends, so the germline J gene completes it. The chain carries TRBV29-1 and TRBJ2-3; 10 nucleotides match TRBD1. The CDR3 sequence is 13 residues long. From germline, CDR1 is SQVTM and CDR2 ANQGSEA. Here the CDR3 reads CSVRQGANQPQYF. The CDR3 bases that were read are TGCAGCGTCCGACAGGGGGCAAACCAGCCG.

This clone was seen a handful of times. The read terminates 3 residues ahead of where the CDR3 ends, so the germline J gene completes it. This chain links TRBV5-1 with TRBJ2-2, with TRBD1 matching over 9 bases. Germline CDR1 is SGHRS and CDR2 is YFSETQ. The CDR3 has 15 amino acids. The covered CDR3 bases are TGCGCCAGCAGCGGGGGGGACAGGGTGACTTCACCG. This gives the protein CASSGGDRVTSP. In full, the CDR3 reads CASSGGDRVTSPLFF.

Comments on this clone: The read is 3 residues too short to cover the CDR3 end, so that end is filled in from the germline J gene. The chain is built from TRBV19 and TRBJ2-1, with 11 bases aligning to TRBD2. The length of the CDR3 is 15 residues. Germline-derived CDR1 and CDR2 are LNHDA and SQIVND (reference sequence). After removal of 7 bases from V and 7 bases from J, the junction contained 9 bases not matched to a gene. The covered CDR3 bases are TGTGCCAGTAATAAACTAGCGGGAGTTGCAAATGAG. This gives the protein CASNKLAGVANE. The full CDR3 is CASNKLAGVANEQFF. Complete variable domain (other parts from reference TRBV19 and TRBJ2-1): DGGITQSPKYLFRKEGQNVTLSCEQNLNHDAMYWYRQDPGQGLRLIYYSQIVNDFQKGDIAEGYSVSREKKESFPLTVTSAQKNPTAFYLCASNKLAGVANEQFFGPGTRLTVL.

Relative to its sample, this clone is medium-sized. The read halts 3 residues ahead of the CDR3 end, with the missing end drawn from the germline J gene. The V gene is TRBV13, the J gene TRBJ1-5; perhaps TRBD1 as D (5 bases). There are 13 residues in the CDR3. Germline V CDR1 and CDR2: PRHDT, FYEKMQ (reference sequence). Trimming left V 3 bases short and J 4 bases short, with 7 bases between. CDR3 DNA, as far as it was read: TGTGCCAGCAGCTTTAACAGGAATCAGCCC. Residues: CASSFNRNQP. The whole CDR3 reads CASSFNRNQPQHF.

Judged by abundance, this clone is medium-sized. The CDR3 goes on 3 residues after the read ends, and that part is filled in from the germline J gene. The gene calls are TRBV4-2 and TRBJ2-1; 13 bases line up with TRBD2. There are 21 residues in the CDR3. Germline-derived CDR1 and CDR2 are LGHNA and YNFKEQ. V was clipped by 4 bases and J by 5 bases; unmatched bases: 20. The CDR3 DNA, read in part, is TGTGCCAGCAGCCCTCCCCTACTAGCGGGAGGGCCTCTCGGCACACACAATGAG. It is translated as CASSPPLLAGGPLGTHNE. In full, the CDR3 is CASSPPLLAGGPLGTHNEQFF.

This clone was found many times. With the read ending 3 residues before the CDR3 end, the germline J gene is used to fill in that end. The chain uses TRBV5-1 and TRBJ2-3; D uncertain. The V gene lost 0 bases and the J gene lost 6 bases, with 8 bases spanning the gap. From germline, CDR1 is SGHRS and CDR2 YFSETQ. The CDR3 consists of 13 residues. Partial CDR3 DNA: TGCGCCAGCAGCTTGGGGTTCGGGGATACG. It yields the protein CASSLGFGDT. The CDR3 in full is CASSLGFGDTQYF.

This clone was seen only a few times. The CDR3 end is not reached by the read, which stops 3 residues before it; the germline J gene fills it in. This chain links TRBV2 with TRBJ2-7; 8 positions agree with TRBD1. The junction had 10 bases not matched to a gene; V was cut back by 7 bases and J by 2 bases. The CDR3 totals 15 residues. Germline V lookup: CDR1 SNHLY, CDR2 FYNNEI. CDR3 bases read: TGTGCCAGCAATCAGGGGGCTTTAATGACCTACGAG. This encodes CASNQGALMTYE. The full CDR3 is CASNQGALMTYEQYF.

This clone was seen many times. The CDR3 goes on 3 residues after the read ends, and that part is filled in from the germline J gene. V and J are TRBV12-3 or TRBV12-4 and TRBJ1-5; 7 bases are a match to TRBD1. The CDR3 totals 15 residues. The V gene end was trimmed by 3 bases and the J gene end by 6 bases; junction bases not matched to a gene: 8. Partial CDR3 DNA: TGTGCCAGCAGTTTGGTCAGGGGGAGGGCTCAGCCC. Encoded protein: CASSLVRGRAQP. The entire CDR3 sequence reads CASSLVRGRAQPQHF.

In this sample, this clone turned up a few times. CDR3 loop: CASSDGTGVEKLFF. The sequenced CDR3 bases are TGTGCCAGCAGTGACGGGACAGGGGTCGAAAAG. V usage is TRBV6-1 and J usage is TRBJ2-2; 10 bases align to TRBD1. Sequencing ends 3 residues short of the CDR3 end; the germline J gene provides the rest. CDR1 and CDR2 from the germline V gene are MNHNS and SASEGT. This CDR3 is 14 amino acids long.

This clone was seen repeatedly, ten times or more. Read coverage stops 3 residues before the CDR3 terminus; the germline J gene supplies the remainder. The V call is TRBV9, the J call TRBJ2-3, with 14 bases that match TRBD2. Looked up from germline, CDR1 is SGDLS and CDR2 is YYNGEE. Unmatched junction bases numbered 8, after V lost 3 bases and J lost 2 bases. This CDR3 is built from 18 residues. CDR3 in amino acids: CASSGTSGRQGYTDTQYF. The DNA read from the CDR3 is TGTGCCAGCAGCGGGACTAGCGGGAGGCAGGGGTACACAGATACG.

This clone showed up many times. From the germline J gene comes the end of the CDR3, since the read stops 3 residues before it. The rearrangement joins TRBV2 to TRBJ2-1; 12 nucleotides match TRBD2. After removal of 3 bases from V and 6 bases from J, the junction contained 9 bases not matched to a gene. The CDR3 is 17 amino acids. The germline V gene has CDR1 SNHLY and CDR2 FYNNEI. The CDR3 loop is CASSEGLAGLVSNEQFF. The part of the CDR3 DNA that was read is TGTGCCAGCAGTGAGGGACTAGCGGGTTTAGTAAGCAATGAG.

In this sample, this clone turned up many times. The CDR3 is cut off 3 residues early in the read; its end comes from the germline J gene. The rearrangement joins TRBV5-1 to TRBJ1-1; a weak D match, TRBD1 (5 bases). The CDR3 runs to 13 residues. Germline V gene data show CDR1 as SGHRS and CDR2 as YFSETQ. CDR3 DNA (partial): TGCGCCAGCAGCTTGAGGGGAGACAGAGAA. It is translated as CASSLRGDRE. The entire CDR3 protein reads CASSLRGDREAFF.

Ten or more counts support this clone. Read coverage stops 3 residues before the CDR3 terminus; the germline J gene supplies the remainder. The chain uses TRBV19 and TRBJ2-2, with D possibly being TRBD1 or TRBD2 (8 bases each). The CDR3 runs to 20 residues. Germline values: CDR1 LNHDA, CDR2 SQIVND (reference sequence). V lost 7 bases and J 6 bases, leaving 33 bases between the germline ends. This CDR3 reads CASTIQGVISGSFHPGELFF. The sequenced part of the CDR3 DNA is TGTGCCAGTACCATACAGGGGGTCATAAGCGGGAGTTTTCATCCCGGGGAG.